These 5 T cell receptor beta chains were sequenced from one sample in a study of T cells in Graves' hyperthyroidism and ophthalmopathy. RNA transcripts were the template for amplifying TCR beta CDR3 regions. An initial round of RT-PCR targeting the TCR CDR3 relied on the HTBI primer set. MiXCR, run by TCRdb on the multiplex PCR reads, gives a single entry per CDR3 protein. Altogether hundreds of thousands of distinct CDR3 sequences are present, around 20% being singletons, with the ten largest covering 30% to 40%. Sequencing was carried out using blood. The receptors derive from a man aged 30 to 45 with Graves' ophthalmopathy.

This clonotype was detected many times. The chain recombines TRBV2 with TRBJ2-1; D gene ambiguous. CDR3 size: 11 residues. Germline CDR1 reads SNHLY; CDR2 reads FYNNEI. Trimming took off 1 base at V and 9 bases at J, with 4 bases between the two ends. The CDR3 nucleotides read TGTGCCAGCAGTGAAGGGGGTGAGCAGTTCTTC. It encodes CASSEGGEQFF. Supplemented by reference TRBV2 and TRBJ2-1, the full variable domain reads EPEVTQTPSHQVTQMGQEVILRCVPISNHLYFYWYRQILGQKVEFLVSFYNNEISEKSEIFDDQFSVERPDGSNFTLKIRSTKLEDSAMYFCASSEGGEQFFGPGTRLTVL.

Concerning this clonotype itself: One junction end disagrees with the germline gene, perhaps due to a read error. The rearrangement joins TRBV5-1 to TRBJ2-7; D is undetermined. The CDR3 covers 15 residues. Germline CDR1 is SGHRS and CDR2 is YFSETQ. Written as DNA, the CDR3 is TGTGCCAGCAGCCCCGGACGGGCGAGCTCCTACGAGCAGTACTTC. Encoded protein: CASSPGRASSYEQYF.

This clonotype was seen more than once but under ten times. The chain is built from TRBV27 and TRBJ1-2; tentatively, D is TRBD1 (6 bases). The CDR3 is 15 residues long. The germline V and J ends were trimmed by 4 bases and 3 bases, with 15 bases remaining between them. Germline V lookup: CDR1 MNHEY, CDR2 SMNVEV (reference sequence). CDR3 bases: TGTGCCAGCAGTTCCTCCGCGACAGGCCACTATGGCTACACCTTC. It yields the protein CASSSSATGHYGYTF.

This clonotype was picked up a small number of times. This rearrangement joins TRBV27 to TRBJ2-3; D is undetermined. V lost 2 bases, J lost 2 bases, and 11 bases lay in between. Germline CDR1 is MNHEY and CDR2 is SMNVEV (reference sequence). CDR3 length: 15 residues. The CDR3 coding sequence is TGTGCCAGCAGTTTAGTAGGGCGCCACACAGATACGCAGTATTTT. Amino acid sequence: CASSLVGRHTDTQYF.

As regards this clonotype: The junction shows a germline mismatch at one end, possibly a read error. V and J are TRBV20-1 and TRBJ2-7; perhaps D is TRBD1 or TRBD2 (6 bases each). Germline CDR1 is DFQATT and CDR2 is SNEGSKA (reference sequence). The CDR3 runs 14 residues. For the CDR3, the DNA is TGCAGTGCAAAAAGCGGTGTGGGGGGCTACAAGCAGTACTTC. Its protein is CSAKSGVGGYKQYF.